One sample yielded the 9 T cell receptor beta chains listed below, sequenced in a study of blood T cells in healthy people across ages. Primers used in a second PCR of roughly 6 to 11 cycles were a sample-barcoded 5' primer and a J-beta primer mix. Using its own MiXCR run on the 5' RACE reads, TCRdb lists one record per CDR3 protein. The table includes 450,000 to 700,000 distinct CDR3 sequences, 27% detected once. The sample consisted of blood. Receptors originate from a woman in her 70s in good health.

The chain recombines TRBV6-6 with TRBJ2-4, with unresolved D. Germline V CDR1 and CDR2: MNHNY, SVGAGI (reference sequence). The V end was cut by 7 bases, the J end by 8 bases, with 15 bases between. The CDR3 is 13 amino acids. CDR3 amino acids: CASIKGRVDIQYF. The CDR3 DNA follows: TGTGCCAGCATTAAGGGTCGGGTTGACATTCAGTACTTC.

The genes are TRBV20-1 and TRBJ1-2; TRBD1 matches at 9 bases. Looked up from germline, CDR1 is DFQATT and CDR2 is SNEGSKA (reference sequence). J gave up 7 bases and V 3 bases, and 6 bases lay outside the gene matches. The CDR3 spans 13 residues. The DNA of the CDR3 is TGCAGTGCTAGGACAGGGGGAAAGGGTGGCTACACCTTC. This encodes CSARTGGKGGYTF.

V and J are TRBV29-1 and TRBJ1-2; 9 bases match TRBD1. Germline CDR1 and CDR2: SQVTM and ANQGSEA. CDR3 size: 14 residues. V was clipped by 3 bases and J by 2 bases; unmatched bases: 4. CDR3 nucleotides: TGCAGCGTTGATCGGGGGACAGGGAACTATGGCTACACCTTC. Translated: CSVDRGTGNYGYTF.

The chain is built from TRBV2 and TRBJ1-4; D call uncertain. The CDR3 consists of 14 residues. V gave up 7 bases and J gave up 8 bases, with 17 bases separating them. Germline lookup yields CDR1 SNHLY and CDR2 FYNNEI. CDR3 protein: CASTTTEGVEKLFF. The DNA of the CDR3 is TGTGCCAGCACCACGACGGAGGGAGTGGAAAAACTGTTTTTT.

This CDR3 reads CASSLGVFAEAFF. As DNA, the CDR3 is TGTGCCAGCAGTTTAGGGGTTTTCGCTGAAGCTTTCTTT. The V gene is TRBV27, the J gene TRBJ1-1, with D uncertain. This CDR3 region has 13 residues. V lost 2 bases, J lost 6 bases, and 10 bases lay in between. Germline-derived CDR1 and CDR2 are MNHEY and SMNVEV (reference sequence).

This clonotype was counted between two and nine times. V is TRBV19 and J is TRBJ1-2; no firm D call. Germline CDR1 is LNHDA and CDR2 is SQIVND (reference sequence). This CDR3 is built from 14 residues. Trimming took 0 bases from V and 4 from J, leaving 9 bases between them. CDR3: CASSIDEGFYGYTF. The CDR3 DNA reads TGTGCCAGTAGTATAGACGAGGGATTCTATGGCTACACCTTC.

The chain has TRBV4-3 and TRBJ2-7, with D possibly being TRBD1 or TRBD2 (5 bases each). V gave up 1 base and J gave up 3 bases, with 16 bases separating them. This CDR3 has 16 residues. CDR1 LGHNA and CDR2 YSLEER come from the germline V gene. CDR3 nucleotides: TGCGCCAGCAGCCAAGGACAGCGGAAGACGGGCTACGAGCAGTACTTC. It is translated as CASSQGQRKTGYEQYF.

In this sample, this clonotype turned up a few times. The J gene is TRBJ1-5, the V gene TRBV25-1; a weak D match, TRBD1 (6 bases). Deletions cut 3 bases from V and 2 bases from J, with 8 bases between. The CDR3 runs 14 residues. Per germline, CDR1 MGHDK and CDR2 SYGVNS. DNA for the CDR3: TGTGCCAGCAGTGATGGGGGCGGCAATCAGCCCCAGCATTTT. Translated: CASSDGGGNQPQHF. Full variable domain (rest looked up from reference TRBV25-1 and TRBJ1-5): EADIYQTPRYLVIGTGKKITLECSQTMGHDKMYWYQQDPGMELHLIHYSYGVNSTEKGDLSSESTVSRIRTEHFPLTLESARPSHTSQYLCASSDGGGNQPQHFGDGTRLSIL.

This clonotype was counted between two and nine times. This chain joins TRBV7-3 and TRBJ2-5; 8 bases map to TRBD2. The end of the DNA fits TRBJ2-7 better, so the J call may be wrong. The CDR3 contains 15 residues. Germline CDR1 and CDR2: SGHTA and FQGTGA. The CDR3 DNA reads TGTGCCAGCGGAAAAGCGGGGGCCAACAGCAACGAGCAGTACTTC. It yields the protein CASGKAGANSNEQYF.